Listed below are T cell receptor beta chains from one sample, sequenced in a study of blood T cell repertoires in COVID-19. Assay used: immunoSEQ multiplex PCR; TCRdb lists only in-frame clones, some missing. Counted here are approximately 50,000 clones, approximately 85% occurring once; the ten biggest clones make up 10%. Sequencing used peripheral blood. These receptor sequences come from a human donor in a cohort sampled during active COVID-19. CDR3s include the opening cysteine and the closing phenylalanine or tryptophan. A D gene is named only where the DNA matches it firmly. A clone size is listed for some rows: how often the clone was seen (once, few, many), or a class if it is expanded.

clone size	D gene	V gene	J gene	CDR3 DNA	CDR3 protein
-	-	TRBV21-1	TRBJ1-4	TGTGCCAGCAGCAAAACCCAAGACAGGGGGTTCGAAAAACTGTTTTTT	CASSKTQDRGFEKLFF
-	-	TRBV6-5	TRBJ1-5	TGTGCCAGCAGCCCCGTTGGAGACCGGCAGCCCCAGCATTTT	CASSPVGDRQPQHF
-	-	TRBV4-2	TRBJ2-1	TGTGCCAGCAGCCAAGAATCTAGCCTCAATGAGCAGTTCTTC	CASSQESSLNEQFF
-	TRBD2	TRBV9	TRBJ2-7	TGTGCCAGCAGCGTAGGACCCCCCGGGACTAGCGGTCGTAGCTCCTACGAGCAGTACTTC	CASSVGPPGTSGRSSYEQYF
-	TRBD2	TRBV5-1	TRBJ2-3	TGCGCCAGCAGCCCGTCTAGCGGGAGTGGTGATACGCAGTATTTT	CASSPSSGSGDTQYF
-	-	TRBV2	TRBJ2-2	TGTGCCAGCAGTGAAGAGCTTGACAGGAACACCGGGGAGCTGTTTTTT	CASSEELDRNTGELFF
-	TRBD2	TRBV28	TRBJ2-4	TGTGTAGTGGGAGCGGGGAAAAACATTCAGTACTTC	CVVGAGKNIQYF
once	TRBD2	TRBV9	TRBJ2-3	TGTGCCAGCAGCGTAGGCGGGGGGAACACAGATACGCAGTATTTT	CASSVGGGNTDTQYF
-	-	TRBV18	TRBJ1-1	TGTGCCAGCTCGCGGGGGTCGGCTGAAGCTTTCTTT	CASSRGSAEAFF
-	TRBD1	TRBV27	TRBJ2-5	TGTGCCAGCGCTAGGGACAGGCAAGAGACCCAGTACTTC	CASARDRQETQYF
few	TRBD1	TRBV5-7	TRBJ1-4	TGTGCCAGCAGAGGCCGGGACAGGCCAGAAAAACTGTTTTTT	CASRGRDRPEKLFF
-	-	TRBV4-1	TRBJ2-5	TGCGCCAGCAGCCAACCGACGCGGCAGGGGCGGCGGGAGACCCAGTACTTC	CASSQPTRQGRRETQYF
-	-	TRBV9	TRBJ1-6	TGTGCCAGCAGCGTAGGCGACAGCTCCTATAATTCACCCCTCCACTTT	CASSVGDSSYNSPLHF
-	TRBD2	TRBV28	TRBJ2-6	TGTGCCAGCCTTGCGGGAGTTGCTGGGGCCAACGTCCTGACTTTC	CASLAGVAGANVLTF
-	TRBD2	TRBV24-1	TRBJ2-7	TGTGCCACCAGTGAGCGGGGGACTATCGGTCTGTACGAGCAGTACTTC	CATSERGTIGLYEQYF
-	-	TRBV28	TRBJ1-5	TGTGCCAGCCGATCGCGGCAGCCCCAGCATTTT	CASRSRQPQHF
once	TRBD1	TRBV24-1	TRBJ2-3	TGTGCCACCACCGCCGGCAGGGGGCTCGCAGATACGCAGTATTTT	CATTAGRGLADTQYF
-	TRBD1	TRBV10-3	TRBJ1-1	TGTGCCATCAGTGATTCAGACAGGGGGGACACTGAAGCTTTCTTT	CAISDSDRGDTEAFF
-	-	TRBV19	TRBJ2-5	TGTGCCAGTAGTATCACCGGGAGAAGAGAGACCCAGTACTTC	CASSITGRRETQYF
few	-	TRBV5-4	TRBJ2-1	TGTGCCAGCAGCTTGGAAACAGGGAAGCAGTTCTTC	CASSLETGKQFF
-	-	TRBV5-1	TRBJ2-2	TGCGCCAGCAGCTGGCGGGATGGGTCCACGAACACCGGGGAGCTGTTTTTT	CASSWRDGSTNTGELFF
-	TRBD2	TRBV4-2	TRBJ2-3	TGTGCCAGCAGCCAAGATGGCCTAGCGGGAGGGCCAATCACAGATACGCAGTATTTT	CASSQDGLAGGPITDTQYF
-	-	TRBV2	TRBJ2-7	TGTGCCAGCAGGACCCTGGTGGAGAGCTCCTACGAGCAGTACTTC	CASRTLVESSYEQYF
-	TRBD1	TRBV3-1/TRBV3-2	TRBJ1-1	TGTGCCAGCAGGGGGTGGGACAGGGCGGAGACTGAAGCTTTCTTT	CASRGWDRAETEAFF
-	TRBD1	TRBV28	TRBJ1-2	TGTGCCAGCAGTTCGGGCTCTACAGGGGGCTTAGGTGGCTACACCTTC	CASSSGSTGGLGGYTF
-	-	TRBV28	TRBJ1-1	TGTGCCAGCGTTTCATGGGGGGACACTGAAGCTTTCTTT	CASVSWGDTEAFF
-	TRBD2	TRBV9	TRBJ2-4	TGTGCCAGCAGCGTAGCTAGGGAGGGCATTCAGTACTTC	CASSVAREGIQYF
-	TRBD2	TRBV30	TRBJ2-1	TGTGCCTGGAGTGTACTATGGACTAGCGGGAGAATCAATGAGCAGTTCTTC	CAWSVLWTSGRINEQFF
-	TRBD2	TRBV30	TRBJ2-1	TGTGCCTGGAGTCCAAGCGGGAGAACCTACAATGAGCAGTTCTTC	CAWSPSGRTYNEQFF
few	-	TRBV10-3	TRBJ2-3	TGTGCCATCAGTGAGGGAACTACAGGGTCGTCAGATACGCAGTATTTT	CAISEGTTGSSDTQYF
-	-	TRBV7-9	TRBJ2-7	TGTGCCAGCAGCCATCCGGGAGCTACAGACTACGAGCAGTACTTC	CASSHPGATDYEQYF
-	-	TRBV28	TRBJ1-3	TGTGCCAGCAACCTGAGGACACTTTCGCCTGGAAACACCATATATTTT	CASNLRTLSPGNTIYF
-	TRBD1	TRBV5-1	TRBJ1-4	TGCGCCAGCAGCTTGGCTTCAGGGGGCACTAATGAAAAACTGTTTTTT	CASSLASGGTNEKLFF